This TCR beta chain was sequenced in a study of blood T cells in healthy people across ages. Then a second PCR, running about 6 to 11 cycles, was carried out with a sample-barcoded 5' primer and a J-beta primer mix. TCRdb recomputed calls from the 5' RACE reads with MiXCR, one row per CDR3 protein. The table has about 1.6 million distinct CDR3 sequences, roughly 32% seen once; the top ten hold over 9%. V lost 7 bases to trimming and J lost 0 bases, with 10 bases between them. This CDR3 is built from 13 residues. Germline V gene lookup returns CDR1 SQVTM and CDR2 ANQGSEA. Of note for this clonotype: Its cognate antigen is unknown.

Study outcomes and limitations: From one million sequenced T cells, diversity estimates were lower bounds.

Sequences were obtained from blood. This rearrangement joins TRBV29-1 to TRBJ2-1, with D possibly matching TRBD2 (5 bases). This clonotype was sampled from a woman aged 25 to 45 in good health. This CDR3 is CSAHGDSYNEQFF. The CDR3 region has the DNA TGCAGCGCCCACGGGGACTCCTACAATGAGCAGTTCTTC.